The 23 T cell receptor beta chains below were found in one sample sequenced in a study of T cells in Graves' hyperthyroidism and ophthalmopathy. Researchers amplified the TCR beta CDR3 regions from RNA transcripts. Using the HTBI primer set, a first-round RT-PCR was run on the TCR CDR3. TCRdb ran MiXCR on the multiplex PCR reads and lists one entry per CDR3 protein. The sample lists fewer than 600,000 distinct CDR3 sequences; less than 15% were seen once. Sequenced: blood. Receptors were obtained from a woman aged 40 to 50 with Graves' hyperthyroidism.

This clonotype was detected ten times or more. The chain carries TRBV10-3 and TRBJ1-4; the match to TRBD1 covers 9 bases. Germline-derived CDR1 and CDR2 are ENHRY and SYGVKD. V shed 6 bases, J shed 7 bases, and the junction held 3 bases outside the gene matches. CDR3 length: 13 amino acids. The CDR3 here is CAIRDRGGEKLFF. The CDR3 bases are TGTGCCATCAGGGACAGGGGTGGTGAAAAACTGTTTTTT.

The V call is TRBV3-1, the J call TRBJ1-1; TRBD1 aligns across 7 bases. V trimming: 6 bases; J trimming: 0 bases; junction bases outside the gene matches: 4. This CDR3 has 14 amino acids. Per the germline V gene, CDR1 is LGHDT and CDR2 is YNNKEL (reference sequence). The CDR3: CASRRGHMNTEAFF. The CDR3 DNA follows: TGTGCCAGCAGAAGGGGGCACATGAACACTGAAGCTTTCTTT. The full variable domain, rest sourced from reference TRBV3-1 and TRBJ1-1, is DTAVSQTPKYLVTQMGNDKSIKCEQNLGHDTMYWYKQDSKKFLKIMFSYNNKELIINETVPNRFSPKSPDKAHLNLHINSLELGDSAVYFCASRRGHMNTEAFFGQGTRLTVV.

This clonotype was recorded many times. The gene calls are TRBV18 and TRBJ2-5; D possibly corresponds to TRBD2 (5 bases). The CDR3 sequence is 17 residues long. CDR1 is KGHSH and CDR2 is LQKENI in the germline V gene. Trimming left V 2 bases short and J 5 bases short, with 21 bases between. CDR3 amino acids: CASSPITESRRGETQYF. The CDR3 DNA is TGTGCCAGCTCACCAATCACGGAATCCCGTCGAGGGGAGACCCAGTACTTC.

This clonotype has a count of ten or more. This sequence joins TRBV27 and TRBJ2-1; 11 nucleotides align to TRBD2. There are 19 residues in the CDR3. The ends lost 0 bases at V and 2 bases at J; junction bases unmatched: 9. Germline CDR1 reads MNHEY; CDR2 reads SMNVEV (reference sequence). This CDR3 reads CASSLSSSGRSFTYNEQFF. The CDR3 DNA is TGTGCCAGCAGTTTATCTTCTAGCGGGAGGTCTTTCACCTACAATGAGCAGTTCTTC.

This clonotype has at least ten counts. The chain joins TRBV12-3 or TRBV12-4 to TRBJ1-5, with 9 bases that match TRBD1. The CDR3 runs to 16 residues. V lost 6 bases, J lost 2 bases, and 8 bases stayed unmatched. CDR3 in amino acids: CASSQDRGAGNQPQHF. As DNA, the CDR3 is TGTGCCAGCAGCCAGGACAGGGGAGCGGGCAATCAGCCCCAGCATTTT.

Note on this clonotype: A clone one base away is much larger, so this may be a read error. The J gene is TRBJ2-5, the V gene TRBV7-9; the D gene could be TRBD1 or TRBD2 (5 bases each). CDR3 length equals 14 residues. Germline V CDR1 and CDR2: SEHNR, FQNEAQ (reference sequence). Trimming cost V 10 bases and J 5 bases, with 20 bases left between them. CDR3 sequence: CATTIGQGGETQYF. Written as DNA, the CDR3 is TGTGCCACTACCATTGGCCAGGGCGGGGAGACCCAGTACTTC.

In its sample, this clonotype was seen many times. The chain employs TRBV2 and TRBJ2-3; unclear D gene. Trimming took 3 bases from V and 3 from J, leaving 10 bases between them. The germline V gene has CDR1 SNHLY and CDR2 FYNNEI. The length of the CDR3 is 14 residues. The chain's CDR3 is CASSDPQLTDTQYF. In nucleotides, the CDR3 is TGTGCCAGCAGTGACCCCCAGCTAACAGATACGCAGTATTTT.

This clonotype appeared many times. V and J are TRBV20-1 and TRBJ2-5; the D gene is possibly TRBD2 (5 bases). From germline, CDR1 is DFQATT and CDR2 SNEGSKA (reference sequence). V was cut by 0 bases and J by 1 base, with 12 bases left in between. CDR3 length equals 15 residues. The CDR3 DNA sequence: TGCAGTGCTAGAGATCCAACTAGGGCCCAAGAGACCCAGTACTTC. Translated, it gives CSARDPTRAQETQYF.

The sample holds many counts of this clonotype. V gene TRBV7-9 combines with J gene TRBJ2-5; 8 nucleotides align to TRBD2. Germline lookup yields CDR1 SEHNR and CDR2 FQNEAQ (reference sequence). Losses at the gene ends were 4 bases for V and 1 base for J; bases not matched to a gene: 8. The CDR3 spans 16 residues. The CDR3 here is CASSSGVAGIQETQYF. The DNA of the CDR3 is TGTGCCAGCAGCTCAGGAGTAGCGGGAATCCAAGAGACCCAGTACTTC.

About this clonotype itself: A much larger clonotype is one base distant, so this may be a read error. V gene TRBV5-1 combines with J gene TRBJ2-6; TRBD1 aligns across 10 bases. CDR3 length: 18 residues. The V gene's germline CDR1 is SGHRS and CDR2 YFSETQ. The CDR3 DNA follows: TGCGCCAGCGGCTTGGCCGGGACAGGGGTCTCTGGGGCCAACGTCCTGACTTTC. This translates into CASGLAGTGVSGANVLTF.

This clonotype was seen more than once but under ten times. This sequence joins TRBV27 and TRBJ2-1; 12 positions match TRBD1. This CDR3 is 16 amino acids long. Germline loops: CDR1 MNHEY, CDR2 SMNVEV (reference sequence). V dropped 5 bases and J dropped 7; count of bases not matched to a gene: 9. The CDR3: CASSHIPGQGANEQFF. The CDR3 nucleotides read TGTGCCAGCAGTCATATCCCGGGACAGGGGGCGAATGAGCAGTTCTTC.

This clonotype appeared many times. The chain combines TRBV12-3 or TRBV12-4 with TRBJ2-5; D gene ambiguous. The CDR3 sequence is 13 residues long. Deletions cut 7 bases from V and 0 bases from J, with 9 bases between. For the CDR3, the DNA is TGTGCCAGCACAAATCTGGACCAAGAGACCCAGTACTTC. Its translation: CASTNLDQETQYF.

This clonotype was seen ten or more times. This sequence joins TRBV27 and TRBJ2-5; 8 nucleotides agree with TRBD1. V shed 3 bases, J shed 1 base, and the junction held 1 base outside the gene matches. There are 14 residues in the CDR3. The germline gives CDR1 MNHEY, CDR2 SMNVEV (reference sequence). Here the CDR3 reads CASSFGQGQETQYF. CDR3 DNA: TGTGCCAGCAGTTTTGGACAGGGCCAAGAGACCCAGTACTTC.

With regard to this clonotype: One end of the junction does not line up with germline, which may come from a read error. The V call is TRBV28, the J call TRBJ2-1, with D perhaps being TRBD1 or TRBD2 (6 bases each). The CDR3 consists of 16 residues. Germline V lookup: CDR1 MDHEN, CDR2 SYDVKM. CDR3 region: CASSLLAGAGGGEQLF. CDR3 nucleotide sequence: TGTGCCAGCAGTTTATTGGCAGGGGCCGGGGGTGGTGAGCAGCTCTTC.

Many counts were recorded for this clonotype. CDR3 loop: CASSPPDHEAFF. The DNA for the CDR3 is TGTGCCAGCAGCCCGCCGGACCATGAAGCTTTCTTT. The rearrangement joins TRBV7-6 to TRBJ1-1; D is uncertain. Trimming removed 5 bases from V and 7 bases from J, with 11 bases in between. CDR1 is SGHVS and CDR2 is FNYEAQ in the germline V gene. The CDR3 has 12 amino acids.

This clonotype has more than one count but fewer than ten. V usage is TRBV7-4 and J usage is TRBJ1-5, with D unclear. The germline V and J ends were trimmed by 1 base and 5 bases, with 21 bases remaining between them. This CDR3 has 18 residues. CDR1 and CDR2 from the germline V gene are SGHVT and SQSDAQ. CDR3 region: CASSLGYPGRGFDQPQHF. The CDR3 bases are TGTGCCAGCAGCTTAGGTTATCCGGGCCGAGGGTTTGATCAGCCCCAGCATTTT.

This clonotype was seen a few times. V usage is TRBV27 and J usage is TRBJ2-7, with 9 nucleotides matching TRBD1. CDR3 length: 14 amino acids. V lost 5 bases and J lost 6; bases outside the gene matches: 8. Germline V gene lookup returns CDR1 MNHEY and CDR2 SMNVEV (reference sequence). CDR3 residues: CASSPGTGFGEQYF. In DNA form, the CDR3 reads TGTGCCAGCAGTCCCGGGACAGGGTTTGGCGAGCAGTACTTC.

The gene calls are TRBV16 and TRBJ1-5, with D perhaps TRBD1 (5 bases). Germline loops: CDR1 KGHSY, CDR2 FQNENV. The V and J ends lost 0 bases and 0 bases respectively, with 6 bases between them. The CDR3 length is 15 residues. DNA for the CDR3: TGTGCCAGCAGCCAATCCAGGGTTAGCAATCAGCCCCAGCATTTT. Translating it yields CASSQSRVSNQPQHF.

The J gene is TRBJ2-3, the V gene TRBV9; 11 nucleotides align to TRBD2. This CDR3 has 16 amino acids. Looked up from germline, CDR1 is SGDLS and CDR2 is YYNGEE. V was pared by 0 bases and J by 4 bases, with 4 bases of the junction left unmatched. CDR3 amino acids: CASSVDSGRAADTQYF. DNA for the CDR3: TGTGCCAGCAGCGTAGATAGCGGGAGGGCCGCAGATACGCAGTATTTT.

This clonotype was picked up many times. The chain is built from TRBV19 and TRBJ2-4; 7 positions match TRBD2. Germline lookup yields CDR1 LNHDA and CDR2 SQIVND (reference sequence). The CDR3 totals 13 residues. Germline trimming cut 7 bases from V and 6 bases from J; bases unmatched to any gene: 6. The CDR3: CASKKREGNIQYF. CDR3 in DNA: TGTGCCAGTAAAAAGCGGGAAGGAAACATTCAGTACTTC.

At least ten counts were recorded for this clonotype. The chain has TRBV30 and TRBJ1-1; 10 bases are shared with TRBD1. Germline V gene sequence: CDR1 GTSNPN, CDR2 SVGIG (reference sequence). The CDR3 consists of 14 residues. Trimming removed 1 base from V and 4 bases from J; junction bases left unmatched: 3. The CDR3 here is CAWSGGDRGTEAFF. The CDR3 DNA reads TGTGCCTGGAGTGGAGGGGACAGGGGCACTGAAGCTTTCTTT.

This chain connects TRBV29-1 to TRBJ2-5; tentative D call: TRBD2 (7 bases). The CDR3 loop spans 15 amino acids. V gave up 4 bases and J gave up 4 bases, with 19 bases separating them. Germline V gene data show CDR1 as SQVTM and CDR2 as ANQGSEA. In nucleotides, the CDR3 is TGCAGCGTTGTGAGGGGGAGGGCCGTCGTAGAGACCCAGTACTTC. Protein product: CSVVRGRAVVETQYF.

This clonotype was observed at least ten times. The chain recombines TRBV12-3 or TRBV12-4 with TRBJ2-1; D unresolved. V lost 4 bases and J lost 0, with 10 bases in between. This CDR3 has 15 amino acids. CDR3 residues: CASSSGRSSYNEQFF. CDR3 nucleotides: TGTGCCAGCAGTTCTGGACGGAGCTCCTACAATGAGCAGTTCTTC.